This entry lists 19 T cell receptor beta chains sequenced from one sample in a study of CD8 T cells in Susac syndrome. With random hexamers, reverse transcription was performed on about 0.5 to 1 ug of RNA. Each CDR3 protein gets one entry after TCRdb re-called the immunoSEQ multiplex PCR reads with MiXCR. The sample holds some 99,000 distinct CDR3 sequences, about 96% seen once. The sequenced sample consisted of CD4+ T cells from PBMCs. All receptors derive from a human donor in good health.

The chain is built from TRBV4-3 and TRBJ2-1; 8 nucleotides line up with TRBD2. Trimming removed 4 bases from V and 8 bases from J; junction bases left unmatched: 10. Germline values: CDR1 LGHNA, CDR2 YSLEER. This CDR3 has 15 residues. The CDR3 coding sequence is TGCGCCAGCAGCCTCAGCCAGCGGGAGACCTATGAGCAGTTCTTC. This encodes CASSLSQRETYEQFF.

The chain joins TRBV5-1 to TRBJ2-7; D tentatively fits TRBD1 or TRBD2 (5 bases each). The V end lost 4 bases, the J end lost 0 bases, and 11 bases lay between the germline ends. The length of the CDR3 is 14 residues. The germline gives CDR1 SGHRS, CDR2 YFSETQ. CDR3 in DNA: TGCGCCAGCAGCCGAGAGGGGTACTCCTACGAGCAGTACTTC. It codes for CASSREGYSYEQYF.

This chain links TRBV7-6 with TRBJ1-6, with D possibly TRBD1 on 5 matching bases. V was clipped by 0 bases and J by 10 bases, with 16 bases between them. Germline V gives CDR1 SGHVS, CDR2 FNYEAQ. This CDR3 has 16 amino acids. This chain's CDR3 is CASSLASGTGQSPLHF. Written as DNA, the CDR3 is TGTGCCAGCAGCTTAGCCTCAGGGACGGGTCAGTCACCCCTCCACTTT.

This chain uses TRBV12-3 or TRBV12-4 with TRBJ2-5; 10 positions agree with TRBD2. The CDR3 covers 14 residues. J was trimmed by 4 bases and V by 5 bases; bases with no gene match: 4. The chain's CDR3 is CASSTRTSGETQYF. DNA for the CDR3: TGTGCCAGCAGTACAAGGACTAGCGGAGAGACCCAGTACTTC.

The genes are TRBV20-1 and TRBJ2-5, with 11 bases that match TRBD2. Germline values: CDR1 DFQATT, CDR2 SNEGSKA (reference sequence). The CDR3 contains 16 residues. After removal of 5 bases from V and 2 bases from J, the junction contained 10 bases not matched to a gene. The CDR3 nucleotides read TGCAGTGCTTTTCCTTTAACTAGCGGGGGTCAAGAGACCCAGTACTTC. Its protein is CSAFPLTSGGQETQYF.

The chain uses TRBV29-1 and TRBJ2-3; D is unresolved. CDR3 size: 10 residues. Germline assignment: CDR1 SQVTM and CDR2 ANQGSEA. V shed 4 bases and J shed 12 bases, with 11 bases lying between them. As DNA, the CDR3 is TGCAGCGTTGGACCCACGGCCCAGTATTTT. It codes for CSVGPTAQYF.

The chain has TRBV3-1 and TRBJ2-7; TRBD1 agrees at 10 bases. Germline V gene lookup returns CDR1 LGHDT and CDR2 YNNKEL (reference sequence). The CDR3 covers 16 residues. Trimming removed 4 bases from V and 1 base from J; junction bases left unmatched: 7. CDR3 in amino acids: CASSLPGQGPSYEQYF. CDR3 coding DNA: TGTGCCAGCAGCCTGCCGGGACAGGGGCCGTCCTACGAGCAGTACTTC.

This chain uses TRBV28 with TRBJ1-4, with D hard to call. Germline CDR1 reads MDHEN; CDR2 reads SYDVKM. This CDR3 comprises 13 residues. V dropped 6 bases and J dropped 8 bases, with 13 bases sitting between them. CDR3 nucleotide sequence: TGTGCCAGCAGCGGGTGGGATGGGGAAAAACTGTTTTTT. It is translated as CASSGWDGEKLFF.

The CDR3 bases are TGTGCCAGCAGCTTAAGTTGGTGGGGACAGGGAACCTACGAGCAGTACTTC. Its translation is CASSLSWWGQGTYEQYF. The chain recombines TRBV7-2 with TRBJ2-7; 9 bases line up with TRBD1. The junction had 10 bases not matched to a gene; V was cut back by 2 bases and J by 2 bases. The germline V gene has CDR1 SGHTA and CDR2 FQGNSA. The CDR3 sequence is 17 residues long.

The CDR3 nucleotides read TGTGCCAGCTCGCCCGGGAACCAAGAGACCCAGTACTTC. Amino acids: CASSPGNQETQYF. This rearrangement joins TRBV18 to TRBJ2-5; D might be TRBD2 (5 bases). Deletions cut 6 bases from V and 0 bases from J, with 8 bases between. Germline V CDR1 and CDR2: KGHSH, LQKENI. The CDR3 consists of 13 residues.

This chain uses TRBV6-4 with TRBJ2-1, with no clear D. The germline V gene has CDR1 MRHNA and CDR2 SNTAGT. Trimming stripped 7 bases from V and 6 bases from J, with 13 bases between. This CDR3 contains 13 residues. The CDR3 region has the DNA TGTGCCAGCATCAGGACCCAAACCAATGAGCAGTTCTTC. Protein: CASIRTQTNEQFF.

The V gene is TRBV6-2 or TRBV6-3, the J gene TRBJ2-7; D is possibly TRBD2 (7 bases). The germline V gene encodes CDR1 MNHEY and CDR2 SVGEGT. The CDR3 covers 14 residues. The ends were cut back, 7 bases at V and 6 bases at J, with 19 bases in the middle. DNA of the CDR3: TGTGCCAGCATCCTAGGGGCGGGGGCAGGCGAGCAGTACTTC. Translated: CASILGAGAGEQYF.

This chain links TRBV9 with TRBJ2-7, with no clear D. The CDR3 runs 13 residues. Trimming cost V 0 bases and J 1 base, with 5 bases left between them. Germline V CDR1 and CDR2: SGDLS, YYNGEE. The CDR3 loop reads CASSVVTSYEQYF. For the CDR3, the DNA is TGTGCCAGCAGCGTAGTAACGTCCTACGAGCAGTACTTC.

The CDR3 nucleotides are TGTGCCAGCAGTTTCCGACTAGCCTCCTACGAGCAGTACTTC. It yields the protein CASSFRLASYEQYF. The rearrangement links TRBV7-2 to TRBJ2-7; the match to TRBD2 covers 7 bases. Germline CDR1 is SGHTA and CDR2 is FQGNSA. V lost 6 bases and J lost 0; bases outside the gene matches: 5. CDR3 size: 14 residues. Filled out from reference TRBV7-2 and TRBJ2-7, the complete variable domain reads GAGVSQSPSNKVTEKGKDVELRCDPISGHTALYWYRQSLGQGLEFLIYFQGNSAPDKSGLPSDRFSAERTGGSVSTLTIQRTQQEDSAVYLCASSFRLASYEQYFGPGTRLTVT.

The chain couples TRBV29-1 to TRBJ1-2; TRBD1 might be the D (6 bases). CDR1 SQVTM and CDR2 ANQGSEA come from the germline V gene. V lost 5 bases and J lost 12, with 25 bases in between. The length of the CDR3 is 14 residues. The CDR3, as DNA: TGCAGCGTTAAGGAACCAACAGGGCCCACCGGCGACACCTTC. Translated: CSVKEPTGPTGDTF.

The V call is TRBV20-1, the J call TRBJ2-4; D may be TRBD2 (5 bases). There are 13 residues in the CDR3. CDR1 and CDR2 from the germline V gene are DFQATT and SNEGSKA (reference sequence). Trimming removed 7 bases at V and 7 bases at J, with 17 bases between. The chain's CDR3 is CSVTPTGNNIQYF. The CDR3 DNA is TGCAGTGTAACCCCGACGGGAAACAACATTCAGTACTTC.

The CDR3, as DNA: TGTGCCAGCAGCTTGAGGATTAGCGGGGGAAATACCGGGGAGCTGTTTTTT. This translates into CASSLRISGGNTGELFF. The chain recombines TRBV5-6 with TRBJ2-2; TRBD2 matches 9 bases. The CDR3 extends over 17 amino acids. Per germline, CDR1 SGHDT and CDR2 YYEEEE. The V and J ends lost 1 base and 5 bases, in that order; junction bases with no gene match: 9.

The V call is TRBV7-2, the J call TRBJ2-7; D is ambiguous. Trimming removed 1 base from V and 6 bases from J, with 10 bases in between. CDR3 length: 13 residues. Per the germline V gene, CDR1 is SGHTA and CDR2 is FQGNSA. This chain's CDR3 is CASSLVGRLEQYF. CDR3 DNA: TGTGCCAGCAGCTTAGTGGGTCGACTCGAGCAGTACTTC.

The gene calls are TRBV3-1 and TRBJ2-4; 7 bases match TRBD1. Germline V gives CDR1 LGHDT, CDR2 YNNKEL (reference sequence). V lost 4 bases, J lost 1 base, and 10 bases stayed unmatched. The CDR3 length is 17 residues. The CDR3 DNA reads TGTGCCAGCAGCCTCGACAGGGTCTCGTCGGCCAAAAACATTCAGTACTTC. It encodes CASSLDRVSSAKNIQYF. The full variable domain, with the rest looked up from reference TRBV3-1 and TRBJ2-4, is DTAVSQTPKYLVTQMGNDKSIKCEQNLGHDTMYWYKQDSKKFLKIMFSYNNKELIINETVPNRFSPKSPDKAHLNLHINSLELGDSAVYFCASSLDRVSSAKNIQYFGAGTRLSVL.